Listed below are T cell receptor beta chains from one sample, sequenced in a study of a mutant IDH1 vaccine in newly diagnosed glioma. These receptors' antigens are unknown. Assay: immunoSEQ multiplex PCR; the TCRdb copy retains only in-frame clones and omits some. The sample carries some 71,000 clones, about 88% recorded once. The sample in question was PBMCs, obtained from a glioma patient whose treatment included an IDH1 peptide vaccine. Receptors were obtained from a man younger than 40 with glioma. Each CDR3 is given with its conserved first and last residue. D genes are given only for firm matches. Expanded clones are given a class, and other clones once, few, many or no size at all.

clone_size: -
d_call: TRBD1
v_call: TRBV5-1
j_call: TRBJ1-1
cdr3_nt: TGCGCCAGCGGGGCCGGGACAGGAGGGACTGAAGCTTTCTTT
cdr3_aa: CASGAGTGGTEAFF

clone_size: -
d_call: -
v_call: TRBV11-2
j_call: TRBJ2-3
cdr3_nt: TGTGCCAGCAGCGAGGGGGCGGGAGTGGGCTTCACAGATACGCAGTATTTT
cdr3_aa: CASSEGAGVGFTDTQYF

clone_size: -
d_call: TRBD2
v_call: TRBV7-2
j_call: TRBJ2-2
cdr3_nt: TGTGCCAGCAGTCCACAACTAGCGGCGAACACCGGGGAGCTGTTTTTT
cdr3_aa: CASSPQLAANTGELFF

clone_size: -
d_call: -
v_call: TRBV4-2
j_call: TRBJ2-2
cdr3_nt: TGTGCCAGCAGCCAACAGGGGAATTCTCCGAACACCGGGGAGCTGTTTTTT
cdr3_aa: CASSQQGNSPNTGELFF

clone_size: -
d_call: -
v_call: TRBV6-6
j_call: TRBJ1-5
cdr3_nt: TGTGCCAGCAGTACGGGTACGCGCAATCAGCCCCAGCATTTT
cdr3_aa: CASSTGTRNQPQHF

clone_size: -
d_call: -
v_call: TRBV7-8
j_call: TRBJ2-1
cdr3_nt: TGTGCCAGCAGCTTGGGGGCGCCGGGGTTAAATGAGCAGTTCTTC
cdr3_aa: CASSLGAPGLNEQFF

clone_size: few
d_call: -
v_call: TRBV15
j_call: TRBJ2-7
cdr3_nt: TGTGCCACCAGCAGCGCGAGGACCGGCGAGCAGTACTTC
cdr3_aa: CATSSARTGEQYF

clone_size: -
d_call: TRBD2
v_call: TRBV15
j_call: TRBJ2-2
cdr3_nt: TGTGCCACCAGCAGGCTGGGAAAGGGACTAGCGGGAGCCGGGGAGCTGTTTTTT
cdr3_aa: CATSRLGKGLAGAGELFF

clone_size: -
d_call: TRBD1
v_call: TRBV19
j_call: TRBJ2-1
cdr3_nt: TGTGCCAGTAGCAGGGGACAGGGCAATGAGCAGTTCTTC
cdr3_aa: CASSRGQGNEQFF

clone_size: -
d_call: TRBD1
v_call: TRBV14
j_call: TRBJ1-5
cdr3_nt: TGTGCCAGCAGCCCAGGGGGAGGGCAGCCCCAGCATTTT
cdr3_aa: CASSPGGGQPQHF